The table lists the clone carrying this T cell receptor beta chain with a few counts. The germline V gene has CDR1 DFQATT and CDR2 SNEGSKA (reference sequence). Between the trimmed V and J ends, which lost 1 base and 1 base, there was a span of 14 bases. The CDR3 contains 15 residues. This specimen comes from a study of blood T cells in healthy people across ages. Donors ranged from 6 to 90 years old and were healthy Caucasians in Russia. Next came a second PCR, run for roughly 7 to 12 cycles, which used a sample-barcoded 5' primer along with a J-beta primer mix. TCRdb re-called the 5' RACE reads through MiXCR, storing one row per CDR3 protein. This sample has 750,000 to 950,000 distinct CDR3 sequences; 20% to 30% occur once, and the top ten carry around 2.9%. These sequences were also reported in another study, on T cells of mothers and their children. This second study notes: Each mother gave over 8 million TCR beta CDR3 reads; each child, a few million.

The rearrangement links TRBV20-1 to TRBJ2-7; D is perhaps TRBD2 (5 bases). The TCR was taken from a boy aged 5-17 years in good health. The sample consisted of blood. The CDR3 protein is CSARVREITSYEQYF. The CDR3 DNA sequence: TGCAGTGCTAGAGTAAGGGAGATTACTTCCTACGAGCAGTACTTC.